This T cell receptor beta chain was sequenced during a study of T-cell reconstitution after alpha-beta-depleted transplantation in children. A remark on this clonotype: Its antigen remains unknown.

A library of TCRbeta sequences, prepared with unique molecular identifiers, was generated. Each CDR3 protein is one row after TCRdb ran MiXCR on the PCR reads. The sample includes some 300,000 distinct CDR3 sequences, 6% to 10% of them seen just once. The V and J ends lost 5 bases and 5 bases, in that order; junction bases with no gene match: 23. CDR1 is MNHEY, CDR2 SMNVEV, per germline (reference sequence). This CDR3 is built from 20 residues. Study-wide findings and caveats: One year post-transplant, T-cell counts and diversity were largely derived from T cells produced anew.

The receptor was isolated from a female patient aged 2-9 years who had a stem cell transplant for Fanconi anemia, so the T cells may come from the graft donor. The sequencing used peripheral blood, collected 360 days after TCRalphabeta/CD19-depleted stem cell transplant. The chain recombines TRBV27 with TRBJ2-5; the match to TRBD2 covers 10 bases. The CDR3 reads CASSPSAGTSANLLLETQYF. In DNA, the CDR3 is TGTGCCAGCAGTCCATCAGCCGGGACTAGCGCAAACCTGCTCCTCGAGACCCAGTACTTC.